This T cell receptor (beta chain) emerged from a study of response to subunit inactivated influenza vaccine. Study-wide results and limits: It was the authors' suggestion that each seasonal influenza vaccination recruits few new T cells.

TCRdb reprocessed the RT-PCR reads via MiXCR and lists one record per CDR3 protein. The table records over 400,000 distinct CDR3 sequences, 11% of them present only once. Note on this clonotype: Its antigen is as yet unknown.

J lost 3 bases, V lost 3 bases, and 8 bases had no gene match. This CDR3 region has 16 residues. The receptor comes from a man over 45 who received an inactivated influenza vaccine. This sample comprised PBMCs from blood, obtained roughly 46 days after vaccination. This sequence joins TRBV12-3 or TRBV12-4 and TRBJ2-7; 10 bases align to TRBD1. The CDR3 loop reads CASSFTPGTGVYEQYF. Written as DNA, the CDR3 is TGTGCCAGCAGTTTCACTCCCGGGACAGGGGTCTACGAGCAGTACTTC.